These 10 T cell receptor beta chains were all obtained from the same sample, sequenced in a study of T-cell memory formation after mild COVID-19. TCRdb reanalysed the 5' RACE reads using MiXCR and keeps one entry per CDR3 protein. Here the sample spans hundreds of thousands of distinct CDR3 sequences, 25% to 30% being singletons. Material: PBMCs or a T cell subset sorted from them (not recorded which). These receptors were taken from an adult woman who had mild COVID-19 (a few samples of this study predate the infection). Cell type and time point are not known.

V gene TRBV6-6 combines with J gene TRBJ2-4, with TRBD2 as a possible D gene (6 bases). Per germline, CDR1 MNHNY and CDR2 SVGAGI (reference sequence). CDR3 size: 13 residues. Trimming shortened V by 9 bases and J by 9 bases, and 18 bases separated the two germline ends. CDR3 DNA sequence: TGTGCCAGTCGACCGGGACTCGTGGGCATTCAGTACTTC. Encoded protein: CASRPGLVGIQYF.

This sequence joins TRBV29-1 and TRBJ2-1, with unresolved D. The germline gives CDR1 SQVTM, CDR2 ANQGSEA. The CDR3 is 15 amino acids. The V gene lost 1 base and the J gene lost 4 bases, with 14 bases spanning the gap. The CDR3: CSVEGGSAPYNEQFF. Here the CDR3 DNA reads TGCAGCGTTGAAGGTGGCAGCGCACCGTACAATGAGCAGTTCTTC.

This clonotype was counted between two and nine times. The CDR3 is CATSERFGETTNTGELFF. Written as DNA, the CDR3 is TGTGCCACCAGTGAGAGGTTTGGGGAGACAACGAACACCGGGGAGCTGTTTTTT. The J gene is TRBJ2-2, the V gene TRBV24-1, with D possibly being TRBD2 (5 bases). This CDR3 is built from 18 residues. Trimming shortened V by 4 bases and J by 0 bases, and 17 bases separated the two germline ends. CDR1 is KGHDR, CDR2 SFDVKD, per germline.

The chain combines TRBV7-2 with TRBJ2-7; D gene unclear. The CDR3 consists of 12 residues. V dropped 2 bases and J dropped 3 bases, with 5 bases sitting between them. Germline assignment: CDR1 SGHTA and CDR2 FQGNSA. As DNA, the CDR3 is TGTGCCAGCAGCTTATCCCTCTACGAGCAGTACTTC. This encodes CASSLSLYEQYF.

The rearrangement links TRBV20-1 to TRBJ2-4, with D uncertain. Between the trimmed V and J ends, which lost 7 bases and 0 bases, there was a span of 13 bases. Germline-derived CDR1 and CDR2 are DFQATT and SNEGSKA (reference sequence). The CDR3 has 14 residues. CDR3 amino acids: CSVPALLAKNIQYF. In nucleotides, the CDR3 is TGCAGTGTTCCGGCCCTACTAGCCAAAAACATTCAGTACTTC.

The chain carries TRBV4-1 and TRBJ2-7, with TRBD1 matching over 7 bases. The CDR3 is 15 amino acids. Germline CDR1 reads MGHRA; CDR2 reads YSYEKL. The ends lost 2 bases at V and 4 bases at J; junction bases unmatched: 8. The CDR3 is CASSQPTTGNYEQYF. The CDR3 nucleotides are TGCGCCAGCAGCCAACCAACGACAGGGAATTACGAGCAGTACTTC.

The V and J genes are TRBV24-1 and TRBJ2-2; 8 bases line up with TRBD2. The CDR3 sequence is 16 residues long. V lost 4 bases and J lost 2; bases outside the gene matches: 5. Germline V CDR1 and CDR2: KGHDR, SFDVKD. The DNA of the CDR3 is TGTGCCACCAGTGAACCCGCGGGGGGTAACACCGGGGAGCTGTTTTTT. It translates to CATSEPAGGNTGELFF.

The J gene is TRBJ2-1, the V gene TRBV7-8, with 9 bases aligning to TRBD2. Germline V gene sequence: CDR1 SGHVS, CDR2 FQNEAQ. Trimming at V came to 2 bases and at J to 3 bases, leaving 5 bases not matched to a gene. The CDR3 length is 16 residues. Here the CDR3 reads CASSLSGLAGYNEQFF. CDR3 bases: TGTGCCAGCAGCTTATCGGGACTAGCTGGCTACAATGAGCAGTTCTTC.

This chain links TRBV7-9 with TRBJ1-2; 10 nucleotides agree with TRBD1. V gave up 5 bases and J gave up 6 bases; unmatched junction bases: 9. The V gene's germline CDR1 is SEHNR and CDR2 FQNEAQ (reference sequence). The CDR3 sequence is 15 residues long. The CDR3 here is CASSPTGTGEDGYTF. The CDR3 region has the DNA TGTGCCAGCAGCCCCACCGGGACAGGGGAGGATGGCTACACCTTC.

The rearrangement joins TRBV20-1 to TRBJ2-7; weak D call: TRBD2 (5 bases). CDR3 size: 14 residues. CDR1 is DFQATT, CDR2 SNEGSKA, per germline (reference sequence). Trimming stripped 3 bases from V and 2 bases from J, with 14 bases between. In nucleotides, the CDR3 is TGCAGTGCTAGTCCCCTAGCCCCCCCCTACGAGCAGTACTTC. This codes for CSASPLAPPYEQYF.